Below, 23 T cell receptor beta chains from the same sample are listed, as sequenced in a study of cytomegalovirus exposure and HLA in healthy donors. PCR employed 60 Vbeta and 13 Jbeta primers. Sequenced by immunoSEQ multiplex PCR; TCRdb stores in-frame clones only, minus some. This sample has about 160,000 clones; roughly 88% occur once, and the top ten carry approximately 1.3%. The specimen was PBMCs. These receptors were obtained from a boy between 2 and 10 years old in good health and CMV-seronegative.

The chain carries TRBV4-3 and TRBJ2-7, with 8 bases lining up with TRBD2. V was pared by 0 bases and J by 4 bases, with 5 bases of the junction left unmatched. This CDR3 has 15 amino acids. Germline CDR1 and CDR2: LGHNA and YSLEER. DNA of the CDR3: TGCGCCAGCAGCCAAGACGGGAGGGGCTCATACGAGCAGTACTTC. Its translation is CASSQDGRGSYEQYF.

The chain combines TRBV27 with TRBJ2-1; D is possibly TRBD2 (5 bases). The V end lost 3 bases, the J end lost 5 bases, and 14 bases lay between the germline ends. The CDR3 runs 15 residues. Germline assignment: CDR1 MNHEY and CDR2 SMNVEV (reference sequence). In DNA form, the CDR3 reads TGTGCCAGCAGTTTTTCTAGCCGGAATAACAATGAGCAGTTCTTC. Its translation: CASSFSSRNNNEQFF.

The rearrangement uses TRBV5-1 and TRBJ1-3; D not certain. Per the germline V gene, CDR1 is SGHRS and CDR2 is YFSETQ. CDR3 length: 16 amino acids. With 5 bases removed from V and 2 bases from J, the gap between germline ends came to 17 bases. The DNA of the CDR3 is TGCGCCAGCAGGCTAGTCGCTGGGGAGACTGGAAACACCATATATTTT. Its protein product is CASRLVAGETGNTIYF.

This chain joins TRBV13 and TRBJ2-5; D perhaps matches TRBD2 (6 bases). V lost 5 bases and J 7 bases, leaving 14 bases between the germline ends. Germline V gives CDR1 PRHDT, CDR2 FYEKMQ (reference sequence). CDR3 length equals 13 residues. The CDR3 nucleotides read TGTGCCAGCAGCGTAAGAGGGGAGGTGACCCAGTACTTC. Translation gives CASSVRGEVTQYF.

The chain uses TRBV6-1 and TRBJ2-7; D is ambiguous. This CDR3 region has 15 residues. Germline assignment: CDR1 MNHNS and CDR2 SASEGT. The V gene lost 5 bases and the J gene lost 1 base, with 15 bases spanning the gap. The CDR3: CASSSEAHPSYEQYV. CDR3 sequence (DNA): TGTGCCAGCAGTTCCGAGGCACATCCTTCCTACGAGCAGTACGTC.

In nucleotides, the CDR3 is TGCAGCGTTTTTGGTACCGCGCTAACTAACTATGGCTACACCTTC. Its protein is CSVFGTALTNYGYTF. This chain connects TRBV29-1 to TRBJ1-2; D uncertain. Germline V gene data show CDR1 as SQVTM and CDR2 as ANQGSEA. V lost 5 bases and J 0 bases, leaving 16 bases between the germline ends. The CDR3 contains 15 residues.

This sequence joins TRBV11-2 and TRBJ2-1; 12 positions agree with TRBD2. Germline CDR1 is SGHAT and CDR2 is FQNNGV. V lost 2 bases to trimming and J lost 7 bases; unmatched junction nucleotides: 12. The CDR3 spans 18 residues. The CDR3 DNA follows: TGTGCCAGCAGCTTAAGTCTAGCGGGAGGGCCGGAGAGGAATGAGCAGTTCTTC. Translated, it gives CASSLSLAGGPERNEQFF.

This clone was seen once. The chain employs TRBV9 and TRBJ2-2; TRBD2 aligns across 9 bases. The germline gives CDR1 SGDLS, CDR2 YYNGEE. The CDR3 spans 15 residues. V lost 1 base and J lost 3; bases outside the gene matches: 1. The chain's CDR3 is CASSVLAGHTGELFF. CDR3 nucleotide sequence: TGTGCCAGCAGCGTACTAGCGGGGCACACCGGGGAGCTGTTTTTT. Based on the CDR3 plus reference TRBV9 and TRBJ2-2, the full variable domain is DSGVTQTPKHLITATGQRVTLRCSPRSGDLSVYWYQQSLDQGLQFLIQYYNGEERAKGNILERFSAQQFPDLHSELNLSSLELGDSALYFCASSVLAGHTGELFFGEGSRLTVL.

The CDR3 sequence is CASSFLAGGNEQFF. CDR3 coding DNA: TGTGCCAGCAGCTTCTTGGCGGGGGGCAATGAGCAGTTCTTC. The rearrangement uses TRBV7-2 and TRBJ2-1; 8 nucleotides line up with TRBD2. The junction had 4 bases not matched to a gene; V was cut back by 3 bases and J by 6 bases. Germline CDR1 is SGHTA and CDR2 is FQGNSA. The CDR3 is made up of 14 amino acids.

This clone appeared a single time. The rearrangement uses TRBV10-1 and TRBJ2-4; 8 bases align to TRBD2. The CDR3 runs 19 residues. J gave up 3 bases and V 3 bases, and 16 bases lay outside the gene matches. CDR1 WNHNN and CDR2 SYGVQD come from the germline V gene (reference sequence). The CDR3 is CASSETPLGRGGSKNIQYF. The CDR3 DNA reads TGCGCCAGCAGTGAAACTCCCCTCGGGAGGGGGGGAAGCAAAAACATTCAGTACTTC.

This clone has a handful of counts. The chain's CDR3 is CASSYAAGISGNTIYF. The CDR3 nucleotides read TGTGCCAGCAGTTACGCCGCGGGGATCTCTGGAAACACCATATATTTT. This chain links TRBV6-5 with TRBJ1-3; no clear D. Trimming pared 2 bases from V and 0 bases from J, leaving 11 bases between. This CDR3 comprises 16 residues. Germline loops: CDR1 MNHEY, CDR2 SVGAGI.

This sequence joins TRBV29-1 and TRBJ2-5, with 7 bases matching TRBD2. Germline assignment: CDR1 SQVTM and CDR2 ANQGSEA. Trimming at V came to 5 bases and at J to 1 base, leaving 13 bases not matched to a gene. CDR3 length: 16 amino acids. CDR3 loop: CSVRGWRAGVQETQYF. The CDR3 nucleotides are TGCAGCGTTCGGGGATGGAGGGCGGGAGTCCAAGAGACCCAGTACTTC.

The chain combines TRBV13 with TRBJ2-1; TRBD2 matches at 7 bases. This CDR3 contains 15 residues. Unmatched junction bases numbered 5, after V lost 1 base and J lost 5 bases. Germline loops: CDR1 PRHDT, CDR2 FYEKMQ (reference sequence). CDR3 in DNA: TGTGCCAGCAGCTTAGATATAGCGGGCAACAATGAGCAGTTCTTC. This encodes CASSLDIAGNNEQFF.

The rearrangement uses TRBV30 and TRBJ2-1; a weak D match, TRBD1 (6 bases). CDR1 is GTSNPN, CDR2 SVGIG, per germline (reference sequence). The CDR3 is 14 residues long. The V end lost 5 bases, the J end lost 2 bases, and 13 bases lay between the germline ends. Here the CDR3 DNA reads TGTGCCTGGGGGATGGGGGCGACCTACAATGAGCAGTTCTTC. Residues: CAWGMGATYNEQFF.

The chain is built from TRBV30 and TRBJ1-3, with D possibly matching TRBD1 (5 bases). Trimming shortened V by 3 bases and J by 0 bases, and 15 bases separated the two germline ends. Germline V gene sequence: CDR1 GTSNPN, CDR2 SVGIG (reference sequence). This CDR3 is built from 16 residues. DNA of the CDR3: TGTGCCTGGAGGGGGCCGGGTAGCCACTCTGGAAACACCATATATTTT. Translated, it gives CAWRGPGSHSGNTIYF.

V gene TRBV7-9 combines with J gene TRBJ1-4; the D is unclear. V lost 4 bases, J lost 4 bases, and 13 bases lay in between. The length of the CDR3 is 15 residues. CDR1 is SEHNR, CDR2 FQNEAQ, per germline (reference sequence). CDR3 protein: CASSSVNSLNEKLFF. CDR3 sequence (DNA): TGTGCCAGCAGCTCCGTTAACAGTCTTAATGAAAAACTGTTTTTT.

The chain employs TRBV13 and TRBJ2-7, with 12 bases identical to TRBD2. V trimming: 4 bases; J trimming: 3 bases; junction bases outside the gene matches: 7. Germline loops: CDR1 PRHDT, CDR2 FYEKMQ (reference sequence). The CDR3 extends over 16 amino acids. The CDR3 loop reads CASSSSGRAPFYEQYF. CDR3 in DNA: TGTGCCAGCAGCTCTAGCGGGAGGGCCCCTTTCTACGAGCAGTACTTC. Variable domain in full (rest from reference TRBV13 and TRBJ2-7): AAGVIQSPRHLIKEKRETATLKCYPIPRHDTVYWYQQGPGQDPQFLISFYEKMQSDKGSIPDRFSAQQFSDYHSELNMSSLELGDSALYFCASSSSGRAPFYEQYFGPGTRLTVT.

V and J are TRBV7-9 and TRBJ2-2; perhaps TRBD1 as D (5 bases). CDR3 size: 14 residues. Trimming took 5 bases from V and 0 from J, leaving 7 bases between them. Per the germline V gene, CDR1 is SEHNR and CDR2 is FQNEAQ (reference sequence). The CDR3 bases are TGTGCCAGCAGCCAGACAGCGAACACCGGGGAGCTGTTTTTT. Translation gives CASSQTANTGELFF.

This clone was observed a single time. This sequence joins TRBV2 and TRBJ2-2; D possibly corresponds to TRBD2 (6 bases). Deletions cut 4 bases from V and 3 bases from J, with 9 bases between. This CDR3 has 14 amino acids. Germline loops: CDR1 SNHLY, CDR2 FYNNEI. CDR3 residues: CASSGDSDTGELFF. The CDR3 DNA sequence: TGTGCCAGCAGTGGGGACTCTGACACCGGGGAGCTGTTTTTT.

The chain is built from TRBV13 and TRBJ2-2; the D is unclear. There are 15 residues in the CDR3. Germline CDR1 and CDR2: PRHDT and FYEKMQ (reference sequence). The V end was cut by 4 bases, the J end by 2 bases, with 11 bases between. The DNA of the CDR3 is TGTGCCAGCAGCTGGCAACGTTTTAACACCGGGGAGCTGTTTTTT. Translating it yields CASSWQRFNTGELFF.

V and J are TRBV5-5 and TRBJ2-1; the match to TRBD2 covers 9 bases. The germline gives CDR1 SGHKS, CDR2 YYEKEE (reference sequence). The CDR3 runs to 15 residues. Germline trimming cut 4 bases from V and 4 bases from J; bases unmatched to any gene: 6. CDR3 region: CASSPAGGPYNEQFF. The CDR3 bases are TGTGCCAGCAGCCCCGCGGGAGGGCCGTACAATGAGCAGTTCTTC. Based on the CDR3 plus reference TRBV5-5 and TRBJ2-1, the full variable domain is DAGVTQSPTHLIKTRGQQVTLRCSPISGHKSVSWYQQVLGQGPQFIFQYYEKEERGRGNFPDRFSARQFPNYSSELNVNALLLGDSALYLCASSPAGGPYNEQFFGPGTRLTVL.

This clone was counted between two and nine times. This chain uses TRBV5-4 with TRBJ1-2, with 9 bases lining up with TRBD1. CDR3 size: 15 residues. The ends lost 5 bases at V and 7 bases at J; junction bases unmatched: 12. Germline CDR1 is SGHNT and CDR2 is YYREEE (reference sequence). This CDR3 is CASSADRRDRVGYTF. In nucleotides, the CDR3 is TGTGCCAGCAGTGCCGACCGACGGGACAGGGTTGGCTACACCTTC.

This chain links TRBV11-2 with TRBJ1-1; D unresolved. CDR1 is SGHAT and CDR2 is FQNNGV in the germline V gene. Trimming removed 0 bases at V and 3 bases at J, with 11 bases between. The CDR3 spans 15 residues. The CDR3: CASSLDLRRDTEAFF. CDR3 in DNA: TGTGCCAGCAGCTTAGACCTTCGACGGGACACTGAAGCTTTCTTT.